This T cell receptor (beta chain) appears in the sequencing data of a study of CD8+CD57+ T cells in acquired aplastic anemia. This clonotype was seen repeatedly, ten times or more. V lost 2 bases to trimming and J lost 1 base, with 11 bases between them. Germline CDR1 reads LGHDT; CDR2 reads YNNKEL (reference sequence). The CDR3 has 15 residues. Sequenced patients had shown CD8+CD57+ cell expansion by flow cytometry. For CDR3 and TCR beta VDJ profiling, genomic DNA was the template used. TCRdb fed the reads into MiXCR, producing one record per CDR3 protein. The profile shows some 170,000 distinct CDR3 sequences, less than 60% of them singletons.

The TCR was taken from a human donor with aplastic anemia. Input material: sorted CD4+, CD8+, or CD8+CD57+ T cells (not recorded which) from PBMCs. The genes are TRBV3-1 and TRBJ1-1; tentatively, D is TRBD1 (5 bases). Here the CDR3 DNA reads TGTGCCAGCAGCCAAAACGTCCAGGGGAACACTGAAGCTTTCTTT. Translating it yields CASSQNVQGNTEAFF.